This T cell receptor beta chain appears in the sequencing data of a study of OX40 agonist ivuxolimab in advanced cancers. At the level of the study: Dose-escalation cases comprised hepatocellular carcinoma, melanoma, renal cell or head and neck cancer. Age averaged around 60 years (range roughly 23 to 79), and roughly 82% were male. Earlier anti-PD-1, anti-PD-L1 or anti-CTLA-4 therapy was permitted; under 50% had received some.

The CDR3 runs 17 residues. Germline trimming cut 3 bases from V and 1 base from J; bases unmatched to any gene: 8. Method: immunoSEQ multiplex PCR; TCRdb's copy keeps in-frame clones and lacks some. Among around 70,000 clones listed, 70% to 90% were seen once. This clone was observed once. This sequence joins TRBV5-3 and TRBJ2-2; 8 nucleotides match TRBD2. TRBV5-3 is an open reading frame whose function is uncertain. Specimen: CD4+ or CD8+ T cells sorted from blood, collected in a trial of the OX40 agonist ivuxolimab. This clonotype originated in an adult with an advanced solid tumor such as melanoma, head and neck, liver or kidney cancer. The CDR3 sequence: CARSSKTSAMNTGELFF. The CDR3 region has the DNA TGTGCCAGAAGCTCAAAGACTAGCGCTATGAACACCGGGGAGCTGTTTTTT.